These 21 T cell receptor beta chains share one sample of origin, sequenced in a study of T cells in Graves' hyperthyroidism and ophthalmopathy. The CDR3 regions of TCR beta were amplified from RNA transcripts. A first-round RT-PCR of the TCR CDR3 used the HTBI primer set. TCRdb reanalysed the multiplex PCR reads using MiXCR and keeps one entry per CDR3 protein. The sample lists under 350,000 distinct CDR3 sequences, roughly 20% occurring once. The sample consisted of blood. The receptors stem from a woman between 45 and 65 years old with Graves' hyperthyroidism.

The chain combines TRBV6-1 with TRBJ2-2, with a weak D call TRBD1 (5 bases). This CDR3 spans 14 amino acids. Germline-derived CDR1 and CDR2 are MNHNS and SASEGT. V was shortened by 4 bases and J by 6 bases, with 12 bases between the two germline ends. Here the CDR3 DNA reads TGTGCCAGCAGTGGCGACAGTGTCGCCGGGGAGCTGTTTTTT. This sequence encodes CASSGDSVAGELFF.

This clonotype was seen at least ten times. This chain joins TRBV4-1 and TRBJ2-5; tentatively, D is TRBD2 (7 bases). V was clipped by 2 bases and J by 1 base, with 14 bases between them. The CDR3 extends over 16 amino acids. Germline-derived CDR1 and CDR2 are MGHRA and YSYEKL. The CDR3 DNA reads as TGCGCCAGCAGCCAACAATCGGGGGGCCGCCAAGAGACCCAGTACTTC. Translated: CASSQQSGGRQETQYF.

This chain uses TRBV7-8 with TRBJ2-1, with a tentative D call TRBD1 (6 bases). Germline CDR1 reads SGHVS; CDR2 reads FQNEAQ. This CDR3 spans 16 amino acids. The germline V and J ends were trimmed by 1 base and 4 bases, with 14 bases remaining between them. The CDR3 sequence: CASSLEGDTVYNEQFF. The CDR3 nucleotides read TGTGCCAGCAGCTTAGAAGGGGACACGGTATACAATGAGCAGTTCTTC.

Many counts were recorded for this clonotype. V and J are TRBV6-2 or TRBV6-3 and TRBJ2-5; D is undetermined. V shed 0 bases and J shed 5 bases, with 4 bases lying between them. The CDR3 loop spans 12 amino acids. Germline CDR1 and CDR2: MNHEY and SVGEGT. The CDR3 loop is CASSYSDETQYF. The CDR3 DNA reads TGTGCCAGCAGTTACTCGGACGAGACCCAGTACTTC.

In this sample, this clonotype turned up a few times. The chain is built from TRBV29-1 and TRBJ1-4; no definite D call. Trimming pared 3 bases from V and 4 bases from J, leaving 9 bases between. CDR3 size: 13 residues. CDR1 is SQVTM, CDR2 ANQGSEA, per germline. The CDR3 DNA is TGCAGCGTTGACGCGGACGGTAATGAAAAACTGTTTTTT. Its protein is CSVDADGNEKLFF. Full variable domain (missing parts from reference TRBV29-1 and TRBJ1-4): SAVISQKPSRDICQRGTSLTIQCQVDSQVTMMFWYRQQPGQSLTLIATANQGSEATYESGFVIDKFPISRPNLTFSTLTVSNMSPEDSSIYLCSVDADGNEKLFFGSGTQLSVL.

This chain uses TRBV19 with TRBJ2-2, with 8 bases that match TRBD2. V gave up 3 bases and J gave up 4 bases; unmatched junction bases: 13. Germline CDR1 reads LNHDA; CDR2 reads SQIVND (reference sequence). The CDR3 extends over 18 amino acids. CDR3 DNA sequence: TGTGCCAGTAGTATCGGGATGGCGGGAGGTAGAGTCACCGGGGAGCTGTTTTTT. Translating gives CASSIGMAGGRVTGELFF.

The chain couples TRBV3-1 to TRBJ2-7; possibly TRBD2 for D (6 bases). This CDR3 region has 15 residues. Germline V gives CDR1 LGHDT, CDR2 YNNKEL (reference sequence). V gave up 5 bases and J gave up 0 bases, with 14 bases separating them. CDR3 sequence (DNA): TGTGCCAGCAGCGGCGGGACTCCTCACTCCTACGAGCAGTACTTC. Amino acid sequence: CASSGGTPHSYEQYF.

This clonotype was recorded many times. The chain has TRBV7-8 and TRBJ2-2, with TRBD2 identical over 7 bases. After removal of 4 bases from V and 6 bases from J, the junction contained 11 bases not matched to a gene. CDR1 and CDR2 from the germline V gene are SGHVS and FQNEAQ. CDR3 length: 16 residues. CDR3 residues: CASSYSGTTSAGELFF. As DNA, the CDR3 is TGTGCCAGCAGCTACTCCGGGACTACTTCAGCCGGGGAGCTGTTTTTT.

The chain employs TRBV6-5 and TRBJ2-5, with 11 positions matching TRBD2. Germline values: CDR1 MNHEY, CDR2 SVGAGI. The V and J ends lost 0 bases and 3 bases, in that order; junction bases with no gene match: 0. This CDR3 is 15 amino acids long. The CDR3 is CASSYSLAGEETQYF. CDR3 DNA sequence: TGTGCCAGCAGTTACTCACTAGCGGGAGAAGAGACCCAGTACTTC.

This chain uses TRBV20-1 with TRBJ2-3; TRBD2 agrees at 10 bases. This CDR3 spans 17 amino acids. Germline V gene sequence: CDR1 DFQATT, CDR2 SNEGSKA (reference sequence). V lost 3 bases to trimming and J lost 5 bases; unmatched junction nucleotides: 14. The CDR3 DNA reads TGCAGTGCTAGGCCCGGGAGCGGGGGGGCCTATGGAGATACGCAGTATTTT. It yields the protein CSARPGSGGAYGDTQYF.

This clonotype was observed at least ten times. The rearrangement joins TRBV6-1 to TRBJ2-7, with D perhaps TRBD1 or TRBD2 (5 bases each). Germline V gene lookup returns CDR1 MNHNS and CDR2 SASEGT. Trimming left V 6 bases short and J 6 bases short, with 21 bases between. There are 15 residues in the CDR3. The CDR3 bases are TGTGCCAGCAGCCAAAACCGGCAGGGAGTGGGCGAGCAGTACTTC. Translating it yields CASSQNRQGVGEQYF.

This clonotype was seen only a few times. The chain uses TRBV27 and TRBJ1-2; TRBD1 aligns across 8 bases. In germline, CDR1 is MNHEY, CDR2 SMNVEV (reference sequence). Losses at the gene ends were 6 bases for V and 3 bases for J; bases not matched to a gene: 9. The CDR3 contains 15 residues. CDR3 bases: TGTGCCAGCAGGAGCCGGACAGGGAGGGACTATGGCTACACCTTC. Residues: CASRSRTGRDYGYTF.

This clonotype was counted only a few times. The V call is TRBV12-3 or TRBV12-4, the J call TRBJ1-5; no definite D call. CDR3 length: 14 amino acids. Trimming took off 5 bases at V and 0 bases at J, with 8 bases between the two ends. CDR3 protein: CASSRRDSNQPQHF. The CDR3 coding sequence is TGTGCCAGCAGTCGCCGGGATAGCAATCAGCCCCAGCATTTT.

This clonotype was recorded a few times. J is TRBJ2-4 and V is TRBV6-5, with D possibly TRBD1 on 6 matching bases. The CDR3 spans 16 residues. Deletions cut 5 bases from V and 5 bases from J, with 19 bases between. Germline assignment: CDR1 MNHEY and CDR2 SVGAGI. The CDR3 protein is CASSNYRVSAQNIQYF. CDR3 DNA: TGTGCCAGCAGTAACTACAGGGTATCGGCCCAAAACATTCAGTACTTC.

CDR3 nucleotide sequence: TGCAGTGCTAGGGACCTACTCGGGGACACCATATATTTT. Residues: CSARDLLGDTIYF. This sequence joins TRBV20-1 and TRBJ1-3, with D uncertain. Germline V lookup: CDR1 DFQATT, CDR2 SNEGSKA (reference sequence). This CDR3 region has 13 residues. V gave up 3 bases and J gave up 8 bases, with 14 bases separating them.

This clonotype came up a few times. This rearrangement joins TRBV14 to TRBJ2-1; possibly TRBD1 for D (6 bases). Trimming took off 3 bases at V and 2 bases at J, with 8 bases between the two ends. Germline CDR1 is SGHDN and CDR2 is FVKESK. This CDR3 spans 14 amino acids. CDR3 sequence: CASSQAGAYNEQFF. For the CDR3, the DNA is TGTGCCAGCAGCCAGGCAGGGGCCTACAATGAGCAGTTCTTC.

The table lists this clonotype with a few counts. V and J are TRBV19 and TRBJ1-1, with 7 bases lining up with TRBD1. The junction had 5 bases not matched to a gene; V was cut back by 0 bases and J by 1 base. Looked up from germline, CDR1 is LNHDA and CDR2 is SQIVND (reference sequence). This CDR3 region has 16 residues. The DNA of the CDR3 is TGTGCCAGTAGTATAGATAAAGGGACAGCGAACACTGAAGCTTTCTTT. This translates into CASSIDKGTANTEAFF. The complete variable domain, with remaining parts taken from reference TRBV19 and TRBJ1-1, reads DGGITQSPKYLFRKEGQNVTLSCEQNLNHDAMYWYRQDPGQGLRLIYYSQIVNDFQKGDIAEGYSVSREKKESFPLTVTSAQKNPTAFYLCASSIDKGTANTEAFFGQGTRLTVV.

This clonotype showed up many times. The genes are TRBV2 and TRBJ2-1, with 9 bases lining up with TRBD2. The CDR3 runs 20 residues. V dropped 3 bases and J dropped 7; count of bases not matched to a gene: 22. Per the germline V gene, CDR1 is SNHLY and CDR2 is FYNNEI. CDR3 sequence: CASSDPAASGTRLTKNEQFF. The CDR3 coding sequence is TGTGCCAGCAGTGATCCCGCCGCTAGCGGGACGAGATTAACAAAGAATGAGCAGTTCTTC.

J is TRBJ1-6 and V is TRBV18; the D is unclear. Deletions cut 5 bases from V and 6 bases from J, with 5 bases between. The CDR3 has 12 amino acids. Germline values: CDR1 KGHSH, CDR2 LQKENI. CDR3 DNA: TGTGCCAGCTCAGCGGGTAATTCACCCCTCCACTTT. This codes for CASSAGNSPLHF. The variable domain in full, completed from reference TRBV18 and TRBJ1-6, reads NAGVMQNPRHLVRRRGQEARLRCSPMKGHSHVYWYRQLPEEGLKFMVYLQKENIIDESGMPKERFSAEFPKEGPSILRIQQVVRGDSAAYFCASSAGNSPLHFGNGTRLTVT.

There are a few counts of this clonotype. The chain combines TRBV6-1 with TRBJ2-7; weak D call: TRBD2 (6 bases). This CDR3 comprises 13 residues. Germline V gene lookup returns CDR1 MNHNS and CDR2 SASEGT. Trimming pared 1 base from V and 4 bases from J, leaving 8 bases between. CDR3 DNA: TGTGCCAGCAGTGAAGAGGGGAGGTACGAGCAGTACGTC. As protein: CASSEEGRYEQYV.

About this clonotype: One base away lies a much larger clone, so this may be a sequencing read error. The chain recombines TRBV7-3 with TRBJ2-1, with D maybe TRBD2 (7 bases). Trimming removed 3 bases from V and 9 bases from J, with 12 bases in between. CDR1 and CDR2 from the germline V gene are SGHTA and FQGTGA. This CDR3 region has 13 residues. Here the CDR3 DNA reads TGTGCCAGCAGCTTGTGGGGGGGCAGTGAGCAGTTCTTC. It yields the protein CASSLWGGSEQFF. The full variable domain, in which reference TRBV7-3 and TRBJ2-1 provide the parts outside the CDR3, is GAGVSQTPSNKVTEKGKYVELRCDPISGHTALYWYRQSLGQGPEFLIYFQGTGAADDSGLPNDRFFAVRPEGSVSTLKIQRTERGDSAVYLCASSLWGGSEQFFGPGTRLTVL.